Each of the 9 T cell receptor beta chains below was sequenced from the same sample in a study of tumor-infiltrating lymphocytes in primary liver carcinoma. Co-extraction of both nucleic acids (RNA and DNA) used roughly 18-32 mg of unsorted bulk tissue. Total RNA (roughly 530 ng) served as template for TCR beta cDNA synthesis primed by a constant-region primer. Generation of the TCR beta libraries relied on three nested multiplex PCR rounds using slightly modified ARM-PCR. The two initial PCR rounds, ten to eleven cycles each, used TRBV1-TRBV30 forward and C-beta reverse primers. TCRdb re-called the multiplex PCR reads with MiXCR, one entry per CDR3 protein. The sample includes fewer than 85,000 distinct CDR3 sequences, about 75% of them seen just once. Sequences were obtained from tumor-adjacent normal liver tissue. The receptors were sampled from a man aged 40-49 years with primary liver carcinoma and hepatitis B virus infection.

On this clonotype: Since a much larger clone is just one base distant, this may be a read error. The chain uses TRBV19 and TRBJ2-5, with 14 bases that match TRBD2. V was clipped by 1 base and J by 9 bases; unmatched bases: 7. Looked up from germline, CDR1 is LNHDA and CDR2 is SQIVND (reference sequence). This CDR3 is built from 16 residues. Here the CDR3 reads CASSIAGLAGGEAQYF. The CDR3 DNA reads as TGTGCCAGTAGTATAGCCGGACTAGCGGGAGGCGAGGCCCAGTACTTC. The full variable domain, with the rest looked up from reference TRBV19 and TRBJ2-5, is DGGITQSPKYLFRKEGQNVTLSCEQNLNHDAMYWYRQDPGQGLRLIYYSQIVNDFQKGDIAEGYSVSREKKESFPLTVTSAQKNPTAFYLCASSIAGLAGGEAQYFGPGTRLLVL.

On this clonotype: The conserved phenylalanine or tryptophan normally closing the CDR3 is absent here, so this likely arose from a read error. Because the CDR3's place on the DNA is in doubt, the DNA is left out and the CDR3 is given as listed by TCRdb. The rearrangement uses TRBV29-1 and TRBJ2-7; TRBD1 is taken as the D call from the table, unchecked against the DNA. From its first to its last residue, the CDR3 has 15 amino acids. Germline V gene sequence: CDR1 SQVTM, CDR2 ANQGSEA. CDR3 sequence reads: CSVEERKTGIYEEYI.

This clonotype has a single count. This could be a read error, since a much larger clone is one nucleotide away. The CDR3 sequence is CASSWGKKEAIF. For the CDR3, the DNA is TGTGCCAGCAGTTGGGGGAAGAAAGAAGCTATCTTT. V and J are TRBV28 and TRBJ1-1, with TRBD1 as a possible D gene (5 bases). The CDR3 covers 12 residues. In germline, CDR1 is MDHEN, CDR2 SYDVKM.

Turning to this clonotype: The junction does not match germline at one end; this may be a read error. The CDR3 DNA sequence: TGCAGCGTCGCCAGGCTTAGGCCCTGGTCCCGTCAAGAGCACTTCTTC. Translating gives CSVARLRPWSRQEHFF. The gene calls are TRBV29-1 and TRBJ2-1; no definite D call. The germline V gene has CDR1 SQVTM and CDR2 ANQGSEA. The CDR3 consists of 16 residues.

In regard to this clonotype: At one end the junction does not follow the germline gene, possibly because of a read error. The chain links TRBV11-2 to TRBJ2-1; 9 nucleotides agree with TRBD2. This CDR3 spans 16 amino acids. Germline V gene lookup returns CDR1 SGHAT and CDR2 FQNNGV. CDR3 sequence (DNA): TGTGCCAGTAGCTACCCCGGGACTAGCTGTAGCAATGAGCAGTTCTTC. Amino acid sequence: CASSYPGTSCSNEQFF.

CDR3 DNA sequence: TGTGCTATCAGCTTAAGTCACGAGACCCAGTACTTC. The encoded protein is CAISLSHETQYF. J is TRBJ2-5 and V is TRBV7-9; D unclear. Per the germline V gene, CDR1 is SEHNR and CDR2 is FQNEAQ (reference sequence). The CDR3 length is 12 residues.

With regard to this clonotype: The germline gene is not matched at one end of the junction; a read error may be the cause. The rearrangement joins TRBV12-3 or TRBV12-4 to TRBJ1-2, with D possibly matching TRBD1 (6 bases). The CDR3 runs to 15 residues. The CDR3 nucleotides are TGCGCCATCAGTTTAGCGACAGGAGCAAACTATGGCTACACCTTC. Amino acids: CAISLATGANYGYTF.

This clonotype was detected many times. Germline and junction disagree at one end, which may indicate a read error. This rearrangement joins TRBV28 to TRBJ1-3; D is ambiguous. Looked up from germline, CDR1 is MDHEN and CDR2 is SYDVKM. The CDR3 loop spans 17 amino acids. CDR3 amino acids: CASSLSGPPATGNTIYF. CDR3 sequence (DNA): TGTGCCAGCAGTTTATCCGGCCCCCCGGCAACTGGGAACACCATATATTTT.

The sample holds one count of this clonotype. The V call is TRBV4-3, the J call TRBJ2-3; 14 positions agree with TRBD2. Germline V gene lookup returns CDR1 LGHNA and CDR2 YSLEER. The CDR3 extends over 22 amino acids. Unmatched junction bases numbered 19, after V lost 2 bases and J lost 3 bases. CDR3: CASSQPSFGTSGGYRETDTQYF. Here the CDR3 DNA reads TGCGCCAGCAGCCAACCTTCTTTCGGGACTAGCGGGGGTTACAGGGAAACAGATACGCAGTATTTT.